This record concerns one T cell receptor beta chain sequence. Antigen specificity is unknown. Relative to the germline gene, one junction end is altered; a read error may explain this. Germline CDR1 is MNHNS and CDR2 is SASEGT. The CDR3 contains 18 residues. Clones were read by immunoSEQ multiplex PCR, and TCRdb kept only the in-frame ones, dropping some. The sample lists roughly 4,900 clones, approximately 40% occurring once. The sample belongs to a study of Tregs in tolerant kidney transplant recipients. On the study more broadly: CFSE-labeled recipient PBMCs were cultured 6 days with irradiated graft donor PBMCs, then FACS-sorted.

Study conclusions and caveats: Activated donor B cell expansion appeared to reveal the most relevant donor-specific TCRbeta repertoire. Validation in larger populations is needed because few patients were studied.

Specimen: CD8+ T cells from blood cultured with allogeneic cells. The V and J genes are TRBV6-1 and TRBJ1-6; weak D call: TRBD1 (6 bases). The clonotype was recovered from a human donor in good health. CDR3 amino acids: CVSSDLVDRGKFNSPLHF. As DNA, the CDR3 is TGTGTCAGCAGTGATTTGGTGGATAGGGGGAAGTTTAATTCACCCCTCCACTTT.